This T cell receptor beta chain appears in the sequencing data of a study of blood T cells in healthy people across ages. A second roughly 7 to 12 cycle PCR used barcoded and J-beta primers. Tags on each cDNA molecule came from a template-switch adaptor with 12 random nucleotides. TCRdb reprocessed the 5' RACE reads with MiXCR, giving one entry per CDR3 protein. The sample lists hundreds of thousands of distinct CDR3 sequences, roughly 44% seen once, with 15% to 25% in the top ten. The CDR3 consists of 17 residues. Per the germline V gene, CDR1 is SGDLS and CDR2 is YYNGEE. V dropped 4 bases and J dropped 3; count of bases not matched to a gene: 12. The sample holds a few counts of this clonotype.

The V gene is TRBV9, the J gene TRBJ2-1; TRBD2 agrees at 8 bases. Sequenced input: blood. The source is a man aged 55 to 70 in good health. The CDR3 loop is CASSPFNGGANYNEQFF. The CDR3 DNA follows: TGTGCCAGCAGCCCGTTTAACGGGGGGGCAAACTACAATGAGCAGTTCTTC.